The 25 T cell receptor beta chains in this list originate from one sample, sequenced in a study of OX40 agonist ivuxolimab in advanced cancers. The data were produced by immunoSEQ multiplex PCR, yet TCRdb's version contains in-frame clones alone and is incomplete. Altogether about 69,000 clones are present, about four fifths being singletons, with the ten largest covering under 3%. Material: CD4+ or CD8+ T cells sorted from blood, obtained in a trial of the OX40 agonist ivuxolimab. The receptor source for this set is an adult with an advanced solid tumor such as melanoma, head and neck, liver or kidney cancer.

This chain uses TRBV2 with TRBJ1-5; 8 bases are a match to TRBD1. The junction had 9 bases not matched to a gene; V was cut back by 4 bases and J by 4 bases. Germline-derived CDR1 and CDR2 are SNHLY and FYNNEI. There are 16 residues in the CDR3. This CDR3 reads CASSVETGAGNQPQHF. As DNA, the CDR3 is TGTGCCAGCAGTGTAGAGACAGGGGCGGGAAATCAGCCCCAGCATTTT.

The rearrangement uses TRBV19 and TRBJ2-1; 12 bases line up with TRBD2. V lost 3 bases and J lost 9; bases outside the gene matches: 9. The CDR3 sequence is 16 residues long. The germline V gene encodes CDR1 LNHDA and CDR2 SQIVND (reference sequence). The CDR3 reads CASSIRSSGGAAEQFF. In nucleotides, the CDR3 is TGTGCCAGTAGTATCCGCTCTAGCGGGGGGGCCGCTGAGCAGTTCTTC.

J is TRBJ2-1 and V is TRBV4-2, with D hard to call. V was cut by 1 base and J by 4 bases, with 14 bases left in between. CDR3 length: 16 amino acids. Per the germline V gene, CDR1 is LGHNA and CDR2 is YNFKEQ. In DNA, the CDR3 is TGTGCCAGCAGCCAAGTCGGCCTGGAGAGATACAATGAGCAGTTCTTC. Translated: CASSQVGLERYNEQFF.

The chain recombines TRBV27 with TRBJ1-5, with D unresolved. The CDR3 loop spans 14 amino acids. Germline CDR1 is MNHEY and CDR2 is SMNVEV (reference sequence). V was cut by 4 bases and J by 0 bases, with 7 bases left in between. The CDR3 DNA reads TGTGCCAGCAGTTCTCAATATAGCAATCAGCCCCAGCATTTT. Translating gives CASSSQYSNQPQHF.

The chain uses TRBV4-1 and TRBJ2-1, with 7 bases aligning to TRBD2. V shed 2 bases, J shed 6 bases, and the junction held 10 bases outside the gene matches. The CDR3 consists of 16 residues. Germline V CDR1 and CDR2: MGHRA, YSYEKL. In DNA, the CDR3 is TGCGCCAGCAGCCAACGCTCCGGCGGGAGCGGCAATGAGCAGTTCTTC. Its translation: CASSQRSGGSGNEQFF.

The genes are TRBV19 and TRBJ1-5; the D gene is possibly TRBD1 (5 bases). Between the trimmed V and J ends, which lost 0 bases and 5 bases, there was a span of 8 bases. The CDR3 covers 14 residues. Germline V gives CDR1 LNHDA, CDR2 SQIVND (reference sequence). CDR3: CASSIDRVDQPQHF. The DNA of the CDR3 is TGTGCCAGTAGTATAGACAGGGTGGATCAGCCCCAGCATTTT.

CDR3 protein: CASSQSRNTEAFF. DNA of the CDR3: TGTGCCAGCAGCCAAAGCAGGAACACTGAAGCTTTCTTT. The genes are TRBV14 and TRBJ1-1; D gene ambiguous. CDR3 length: 13 residues. Germline V gene data show CDR1 as SGHDN and CDR2 as FVKESK. V lost 2 bases, J lost 1 base, and 5 bases lay in between.

This chain connects TRBV6-1 to TRBJ1-1; 8 bases align to TRBD1. V dropped 4 bases and J dropped 1; count of bases not matched to a gene: 5. Looked up from germline, CDR1 is MNHNS and CDR2 is SASEGT. The CDR3 covers 15 residues. In nucleotides, the CDR3 is TGTGCCAGCAGTGTGGACAGGGCACAGAACACTGAAGCTTTCTTT. This translates into CASSVDRAQNTEAFF.

This chain connects TRBV19 to TRBJ2-1, with D possibly TRBD1 on 6 matching bases. Per germline, CDR1 LNHDA and CDR2 SQIVND (reference sequence). This CDR3 has 11 amino acids. V lost 7 bases and J 7 bases, leaving 8 bases between the germline ends. In nucleotides, the CDR3 is TGTGCCAGTAAAGGGGGTAATGAGCAGTTCTTC. It translates to CASKGGNEQFF.

This chain joins TRBV5-6 and TRBJ1-4; D is undetermined. This CDR3 spans 17 amino acids. Germline V gene lookup returns CDR1 SGHDT and CDR2 YYEEEE. V was shortened by 0 bases and J by 0 bases, with 12 bases between the two germline ends. CDR3 region: CASSLGSSRSTNEKLFF. CDR3 in DNA: TGTGCCAGCAGCTTGGGCTCGAGTAGATCAACTAATGAAAAACTGTTTTTT.

This clone was observed a single time. The J gene is TRBJ1-1, the V gene TRBV5-4, with a weak D call TRBD1 (6 bases). CDR3 length: 18 residues. Germline assignment: CDR1 SGHNT and CDR2 YYREEE (reference sequence). With 3 bases removed from V and 1 base from J, the gap between germline ends came to 22 bases. The CDR3 nucleotides are TGTGCCAGCAGCTCGGCAGGGTTTACTCGGGGGCCGAACACTGAAGCTTTCTTT. Protein product: CASSSAGFTRGPNTEAFF.

The rearrangement joins TRBV2 to TRBJ2-7; TRBD1 might be the D (6 bases). This CDR3 is built from 13 residues. In germline, CDR1 is SNHLY, CDR2 FYNNEI. Trimming stripped 6 bases from V and 6 bases from J, with 15 bases between. The CDR3 region has the DNA TGTGCCAGCAGAAGAGAACAGGGTGGCGAGCAGTACTTC. This encodes CASRREQGGEQYF.

The chain couples TRBV7-2 to TRBJ1-5; TRBD1 aligns across 9 bases. This CDR3 is built from 15 residues. The V gene's germline CDR1 is SGHTA and CDR2 FQGNSA. After removal of 5 bases from V and 7 bases from J, the junction contained 9 bases not matched to a gene. The CDR3 nucleotides read TGTGCCAGCAGCGCCGGGACAGGGCTTAAACAGCCCCAGCATTTT. Translated, it gives CASSAGTGLKQPQHF.

V is TRBV2 and J is TRBJ2-3, with 8 bases identical to TRBD2. Trimming removed 8 bases from V and 1 base from J; junction bases left unmatched: 8. CDR3 length: 15 residues. Germline-derived CDR1 and CDR2 are SNHLY and FYNNEI. The CDR3 DNA reads as TGTGCCAGCTCGGGGGGGAGCCGCGGCACAGATACGCAGTATTTT. Translating it yields CASSGGSRGTDTQYF. Together with reference TRBV2 and TRBJ2-3, the CDR3 gives the full variable domain: EPEVTQTPSHQVTQMGQEVILRCVPISNHLYFYWYRQILGQKVEFLVSFYNNEISEKSEIFDDQFSVERPDGSNFTLKIRSTKLEDSAMYFCASSGGSRGTDTQYFGPGTRLTVL.

The chain uses TRBV27 and TRBJ1-1, with TRBD1 identical over 7 bases. The germline V gene encodes CDR1 MNHEY and CDR2 SMNVEV (reference sequence). The V and J ends lost 4 bases and 0 bases, in that order; junction bases with no gene match: 8. This CDR3 comprises 16 residues. CDR3 DNA sequence: TGTGCCAGCAGTTCGGGACAGCTACTCATGAACACTGAAGCTTTCTTT. Its translation is CASSSGQLLMNTEAFF.

The chain is built from TRBV6-5 and TRBJ2-7, with D unresolved. Germline V CDR1 and CDR2: MNHEY, SVGAGI. This CDR3 has 14 residues. V lost 2 bases and J 2 bases, leaving 10 bases between the germline ends. CDR3: CASSYQPGPYEQYF. The CDR3 nucleotides read TGTGCCAGCAGTTACCAGCCAGGACCCTACGAGCAGTACTTC.

V and J are TRBV5-1 and TRBJ2-1; possible D gene TRBD1, 5 bases. The germline V gene has CDR1 SGHRS and CDR2 YFSETQ. V was shortened by 4 bases and J by 0 bases, with 14 bases between the two germline ends. The CDR3 runs 16 residues. The DNA of the CDR3 is TGCGCCAGCAGCATTCTCGGACATAACTCCTACAATGAGCAGTTCTTC. It yields the protein CASSILGHNSYNEQFF.

The chain combines TRBV6-1 with TRBJ1-2; D unresolved. CDR1 is MNHNS, CDR2 SASEGT, per germline. The CDR3 has 14 amino acids. V lost 9 bases, J lost 2 bases, and 16 bases lay in between. CDR3 in DNA: TGTGCCAGTGGGGAAGCTAGTCTAAACTATGGCTACACCTTC. Amino acid sequence: CASGEASLNYGYTF.

V gene TRBV2 combines with J gene TRBJ2-7, with 9 bases aligning to TRBD1. The CDR3 consists of 17 residues. V lost 4 bases and J lost 3; bases outside the gene matches: 13. Per germline, CDR1 SNHLY and CDR2 FYNNEI. Here the CDR3 DNA reads TGTGCCAGCAGTGCCAAGGAACTCCGGGACAGGGTCTACGAGCAGTACTTC. Residues: CASSAKELRDRVYEQYF.

The chain is built from TRBV30 and TRBJ1-1; no firm D call. V was pared by 0 bases and J by 2 bases, with 13 bases between. Germline V gene lookup returns CDR1 GTSNPN and CDR2 SVGIG (reference sequence). The CDR3 sequence is 15 residues long. CDR3 in amino acids: CAWSVSLLPNTEAFF. The CDR3 DNA is TGTGCCTGGAGTGTTTCCCTACTCCCAAACACTGAAGCTTTCTTT.

The chain employs TRBV11-2 and TRBJ2-7; no definite D call. Deletions cut 3 bases from V and 12 bases from J, with 12 bases between. The germline V gene has CDR1 SGHAT and CDR2 FQNNGV. The CDR3 is made up of 11 amino acids. The CDR3 region has the DNA TGTGCCAGCAGCTTTGAACATCGTTGGTACTTC. The encoded protein is CASSFEHRWYF.

The rearrangement joins TRBV10-2 to TRBJ2-7, with 7 nucleotides matching TRBD1. Germline CDR1 and CDR2: WSHSY and SAAADI. This CDR3 contains 13 residues. After removal of 3 bases from V and 6 bases from J, the junction contained 5 bases not matched to a gene. Written as DNA, the CDR3 is TGCGCCAGCAGTGATGACAGGGCTCGCGAGCAGTACTTC. This translates into CASSDDRAREQYF.

This clone was observed a few times. The V and J genes are TRBV28 and TRBJ2-6; no reliable D call. V gave up 5 bases and J gave up 1 base, with 12 bases separating them. The CDR3 totals 16 residues. Germline lookup yields CDR1 MDHEN and CDR2 SYDVKM. CDR3 coding DNA: TGTGCCAGCAGTCCGCCTCCGGCATCTGGGGCCAACGTCCTGACTTTC. Its translation: CASSPPPASGANVLTF.

The rearrangement uses TRBV6-5 and TRBJ1-1, with D possibly TRBD1 on 5 matching bases. V shed 2 bases and J shed 9 bases, with 7 bases lying between them. The germline gives CDR1 MNHEY, CDR2 SVGAGI. This CDR3 has 11 residues. CDR3 sequence reads: CASSYGTKAFF. The CDR3 nucleotides are TGTGCCAGCAGTTACGGGACCAAAGCTTTCTTT.

This rearrangement joins TRBV5-1 to TRBJ2-1; TRBD2 might be the D (5 bases). CDR3 length: 15 residues. Germline CDR1 is SGHRS and CDR2 is YFSETQ. V was clipped by 3 bases and J by 2 bases, with 12 bases between them. The CDR3 spells CASSYGLLTYNEQFF. In DNA form, the CDR3 reads TGCGCCAGCAGCTACGGACTCTTAACCTACAATGAGCAGTTCTTC.